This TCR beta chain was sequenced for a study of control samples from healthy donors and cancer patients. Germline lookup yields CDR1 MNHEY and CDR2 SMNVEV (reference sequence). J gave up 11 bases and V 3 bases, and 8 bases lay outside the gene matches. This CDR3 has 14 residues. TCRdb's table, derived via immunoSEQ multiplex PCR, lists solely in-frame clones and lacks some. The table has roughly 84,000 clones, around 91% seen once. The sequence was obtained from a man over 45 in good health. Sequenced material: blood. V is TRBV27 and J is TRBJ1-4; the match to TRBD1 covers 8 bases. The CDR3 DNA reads TGTGCCAGCAGTTTTAGACAGGGGTCTGACAAACTGTTTTTT. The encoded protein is CASSFRQGSDKLFF.